This entry describes one T cell receptor (beta chain). A much larger clone is a single base away; this may be a read error. This entry belongs to a study of blood T cell repertoires in COVID-19. Enrolled during active infection, Seattle patients were then followed longitudinally. Germline lookup yields CDR1 MDHEN and CDR2 SYDVKM. This CDR3 is built from 14 residues. Sequenced by immunoSEQ multiplex PCR; TCRdb stores in-frame clones only, minus some. In the table there are around 170,000 clones, 75% to 90% of which are singletons. This TCR was sampled from a woman in her seventies with COVID-19, enrolled during active disease. Sequencing used peripheral blood. This chain connects TRBV28 to TRBJ1-1; D is possibly TRBD1 (6 bases). CDR3 DNA sequence: TGTGTCAGCAGTTTGGCAACAGGGTTAGCTGAAGCTTTCTTT. This codes for CVSSLATGLAEAFF.